This T cell receptor beta chain was documented in a study of T cell responses to AZD1222 COVID-19 vaccine. Study-level findings and limits: Per reports, nearly half of all spike-specific TCRs target regions that are unmutated in variants. Along spike, vaccine-associated CD4 TCRs were found throughout, with dominance at 160-218 and 743-854. At baseline, seropositivity was found in only 5 to 7 AZD1222 recipients. In all cases, repertoires were sampled only after the peak T cell response.

About this clone itself: Its specificity is unknown.

TCRdb's copy holds only in-frame clones and misses some; the assay was immunoSEQ multiplex PCR. The sample consists of 250,000 to 300,000 clones, 94% of them appearing once. The sample was peripheral blood, taken 28 days after the second AZD1222 dose. The receptor was isolated from an adult who received the AZD1222 COVID-19 vaccine.

The CDR3 loop is CASSFSGKPQHF. The CDR3 nucleotides read TGTGCCAGCAGCTTCTCAGGGAAGCCCCAGCATTTT. The chain recombines TRBV5-6 with TRBJ1-5; tentatively, D is TRBD1 (5 bases). Trimming left V 2 bases short and J 8 bases short, with 8 bases between. The CDR3 contains 12 residues. Germline-derived CDR1 and CDR2 are SGHDT and YYEEEE.